The 30 T cell receptor beta chains presented below share a single source sample, sequenced in a study of CD8 T cells in ankylosing spondylitis. Each CDR3 protein is one row after TCRdb ran MiXCR on the 5' RACE reads. The table records over 110,000 distinct CDR3 sequences, roughly 8% of them present only once. The sequencing sample was made of synovial fluid, either unsorted or a sorted T cell fraction (not recorded which). The receptor set was obtained from a male donor with ankylosing spondylitis.

This clonotype occurred many times. This chain links TRBV6-5 with TRBJ2-7; D is perhaps TRBD2 (5 bases). Between the trimmed V and J ends, which lost 4 bases and 2 bases, there was a span of 12 bases. Germline-derived CDR1 and CDR2 are MNHEY and SVGAGI. CDR3 length equals 14 residues. The CDR3 DNA follows: TGTGCCAGCAGTTTTTCATCGGGGACCTACGAGCAGTACTTC. Encoded protein: CASSFSSGTYEQYF.

DNA for the CDR3: TGTGCCAGCAGTCGCAATTCTGGAAACACCATATATTTT. Translating it yields CASSRNSGNTIYF. The chain has TRBV7-9 and TRBJ1-3; no clear D. The CDR3 loop spans 13 amino acids. The germline V gene encodes CDR1 SEHNR and CDR2 FQNEAQ (reference sequence). V was pared by 6 bases and J by 1 base, with 7 bases between.

This clonotype was counted many times. The chain has TRBV19 and TRBJ2-7; 9 bases are shared with TRBD1. The CDR3 consists of 15 residues. The J segment lost 5 bases and the V segment lost 4 bases, leaving 9 bases of the junction unmatched. The germline CDR1 and CDR2 sequences are LNHDA and SQIVND (reference sequence). CDR3 in DNA: TGTGCCAGTAGTAAAAGGACAGGGGTGAAAGACGAGCAGTACTTC. It yields the protein CASSKRTGVKDEQYF.

This clonotype has ten or more counts. The V and J genes are TRBV5-6 and TRBJ1-6; tentatively, D is TRBD1 (5 bases). This CDR3 has 17 amino acids. In germline, CDR1 is SGHDT, CDR2 YYEEEE. With 3 bases removed from V and 1 base from J, the gap between germline ends came to 14 bases. The CDR3 region is CASSSSGGLSYNSPLHF. The CDR3 bases are TGTGCCAGCAGCTCGTCGGGGGGTCTGTCCTATAATTCACCCCTCCACTTT.

This clonotype was counted a few times. CDR3 in DNA: TGTGCCAGCGACTCAGGGGGCCCTGAAGCTTTCTTT. Encoded protein: CASDSGGPEAFF. V is TRBV9 and J is TRBJ1-1; TRBD1 matches 8 bases. The V and J ends lost 7 bases and 6 bases, in that order; junction bases with no gene match: 5. The CDR3 length is 12 residues. Germline loops: CDR1 SGDLS, CDR2 YYNGEE. The entire variable domain, with the rest obtained from reference TRBV9 and TRBJ1-1, is as follows: DSGVTQTPKHLITATGQRVTLRCSPRSGDLSVYWYQQSLDQGLQFLIQYYNGEERAKGNILERFSAQQFPDLHSELNLSSLELGDSALYFCASDSGGPEAFFGQGTRLTVV.

This clonotype showed up just a few times. As DNA, the CDR3 is TGTGCCAGCAGCCGGGGCCTGCTCGGGAGTACCGATACGCAGTATTTT. Protein: CASSRGLLGSTDTQYF. The rearrangement links TRBV5-8 to TRBJ2-3; D is perhaps TRBD2 (6 bases). Germline V gene lookup returns CDR1 SGHTS and CDR2 YDEGEE. The CDR3 runs to 16 residues. Trimming shortened V by 4 bases and J by 6 bases, and 21 bases separated the two germline ends.

This clonotype was seen at least ten times. This rearrangement joins TRBV14 to TRBJ1-1; no clear D. V shed 3 bases and J shed 7 bases, with 12 bases lying between them. Germline V gives CDR1 SGHDN, CDR2 FVKESK. This CDR3 contains 13 residues. CDR3 sequence: CASSHLKALEAFF. The CDR3, as DNA: TGTGCCAGCAGCCACTTGAAAGCCCTTGAAGCTTTCTTT.

The V and J genes are TRBV11-3 and TRBJ2-1; unclear D gene. The CDR3 consists of 13 residues. Germline-derived CDR1 and CDR2 are SGHNT and YENEEA. V was trimmed by 3 bases and J by 7 bases, leaving 10 bases between them. CDR3 in amino acids: CASSFQVWNEQFF. In nucleotides, the CDR3 is TGTGCCAGCAGCTTCCAGGTGTGGAATGAGCAGTTCTTC.

Many counts were recorded for this clonotype. The chain recombines TRBV20-1 with TRBJ1-2, with no clear D. The germline V gene encodes CDR1 DFQATT and CDR2 SNEGSKA (reference sequence). Trimming took off 0 bases at V and 4 bases at J, with 15 bases between the two ends. The CDR3 totals 15 residues. The CDR3, as DNA: TGCAGTGCTAGAGAGCCCCCCGTGGTCAGCTATGGCTACACCTTC. It codes for CSAREPPVVSYGYTF.

The sample holds many counts of this clonotype. This chain connects TRBV28 to TRBJ1-2; D is undetermined. V was pared by 7 bases and J by 7 bases, with 13 bases between. The CDR3 loop spans 12 amino acids. Germline V gives CDR1 MDHEN, CDR2 SYDVKM. The CDR3 reads CASTKPLAGYTF. CDR3 nucleotides: TGTGCCAGCACTAAACCGCTCGCTGGCTACACCTTC.

This clonotype was detected a few times. The gene calls are TRBV20-1 and TRBJ2-2; D not resolved. From germline, CDR1 is DFQATT and CDR2 SNEGSKA (reference sequence). Between the trimmed V and J ends, which lost 1 base and 2 bases, there was a span of 8 bases. This CDR3 is built from 14 residues. The CDR3 nucleotides read TGCAGTGCTAGAGTTTTACATAACACCGGGGAGCTGTTTTTT. Translating it yields CSARVLHNTGELFF.

The chain uses TRBV6-1 and TRBJ2-1; D may be TRBD1 or TRBD2 (5 bases each). Trimming removed 5 bases at V and 0 bases at J, with 11 bases between. The length of the CDR3 is 15 residues. The germline gives CDR1 MNHNS, CDR2 SASEGT. CDR3 region: CASSQERGSYNEQFF. As DNA, the CDR3 is TGTGCCAGCAGTCAGGAGAGGGGCTCCTACAATGAGCAGTTCTTC.

There are many counts of this clonotype. The V call is TRBV28, the J call TRBJ1-5, with D uncertain. The germline V gene encodes CDR1 MDHEN and CDR2 SYDVKM. CDR3 size: 16 residues. Trimming took off 2 bases at V and 2 bases at J, with 13 bases between the two ends. CDR3 sequence: CASSLMRAEGNQPQHF. The CDR3 bases are TGTGCCAGCAGTTTAATGAGGGCGGAGGGCAATCAGCCCCAGCATTTT. The whole variable domain, remainder taken from reference TRBV28 and TRBJ1-5, is DVKVTQSSRYLVKRTGEKVFLECVQDMDHENMFWYRQDPGLGLRLIYFSYDVKMKEKGDIPEGYSVSREKKERFSLILESASTNQTSMYLCASSLMRAEGNQPQHFGDGTRLSIL.

The chain recombines TRBV24-1 with TRBJ2-7, with TRBD1 matching 7 bases. The germline V gene encodes CDR1 KGHDR and CDR2 SFDVKD. Trimming at V came to 4 bases and at J to 2 bases, leaving 4 bases not matched to a gene. The CDR3 length is 14 residues. CDR3 protein: CATSDPGQAYEQYF. CDR3 bases: TGTGCCACCAGTGACCCAGGACAGGCCTACGAGCAGTACTTC.

This clonotype has more than one count but fewer than ten. This chain's CDR3 is CASSLGGPTGTEAFF. For the CDR3, the DNA is TGTGCCAGCAGCTTGGGCGGACCGACGGGCACTGAAGCTTTCTTT. V gene TRBV5-6 combines with J gene TRBJ1-1; D gene unclear. The CDR3 contains 15 residues. V lost 0 bases, J lost 4 bases, and 13 bases lay in between. CDR1 and CDR2 (germline): SGHDT, YYEEEE.

This clonotype was counted many times. This chain uses TRBV6-6 with TRBJ1-1; D gene ambiguous. The CDR3 spans 12 residues. CDR1 MNHNY and CDR2 SVGAGI come from the germline V gene (reference sequence). V dropped 10 bases and J dropped 2 bases, with 11 bases sitting between them. CDR3 DNA sequence: TGTGCCACCAGACGACTTAACACTGAAGCTTTCTTT. This translates into CATRRLNTEAFF.

The CDR3 region has the DNA TGCAGTGCTACAAATCCGGGACAGGGCACAGATACGCAGTATTTT. Protein product: CSATNPGQGTDTQYF. V usage is TRBV20-1 and J usage is TRBJ2-3, with 8 nucleotides matching TRBD1. Per the germline V gene, CDR1 is DFQATT and CDR2 is SNEGSKA (reference sequence). CDR3 length: 15 residues. V dropped 4 bases and J dropped 1; count of bases not matched to a gene: 7.

In its sample, this clonotype was seen a few times. This rearrangement joins TRBV11-2 to TRBJ2-7, with TRBD2 identical over 12 bases. The V gene end was trimmed by 2 bases and the J gene end by 2 bases; junction bases not matched to a gene: 10. In germline, CDR1 is SGHAT, CDR2 FQNNGV. This CDR3 is built from 18 residues. This CDR3 reads CASSLRTSGKIIAYEQYF. CDR3 DNA sequence: TGTGCCAGCAGCTTAAGGACTAGCGGGAAAATAATTGCCTACGAGCAGTACTTC.

As DNA, the CDR3 is TGTGCCAGCTCACCACCGATTGGGACAGGGGAGGTCGACTATGGCTACACCTTC. Its protein is CASSPPIGTGEVDYGYTF. The chain joins TRBV18 to TRBJ1-2; TRBD1 matches at 10 bases. The V gene's germline CDR1 is KGHSH and CDR2 LQKENI. The V segment lost 0 bases and the J segment 3 bases; nucleotides outside the gene matches: 10. The CDR3 covers 18 residues.

This clonotype has just a few counts. This rearrangement joins TRBV15 to TRBJ1-3; D unresolved. This CDR3 has 15 amino acids. Trimming pared 0 bases from V and 0 bases from J, leaving 6 bases between. In germline, CDR1 is LNHNV, CDR2 YYDKDF (reference sequence). Written as DNA, the CDR3 is TGTGCCACCAGCAGAGATCTTTTCTCTGGAAACACCATATATTTT. It codes for CATSRDLFSGNTIYF.

This chain links TRBV5-6 with TRBJ2-7; the D gene is possibly TRBD1 (5 bases). V was shortened by 4 bases and J by 3 bases, with 11 bases between the two germline ends. In germline, CDR1 is SGHDT, CDR2 YYEEEE. The CDR3 is made up of 13 amino acids. The CDR3 bases are TGTGCCAGCAGCCCAGTGGACAACTACGAGCAGTACTTC. As protein: CASSPVDNYEQYF. The full variable domain, with the rest looked up from reference TRBV5-6 and TRBJ2-7, is DAGVTQSPTHLIKTRGQQVTLRCSPKSGHDTVSWYQQALGQGPQFIFQYYEEEERQRGNFPDRFSGHQFPNYSSELNVNALLLGDSALYLCASSPVDNYEQYFGPGTRLTVT.

This clonotype was picked up many times. The chain employs TRBV7-2 and TRBJ1-2, with D uncertain. The CDR3 runs 13 residues. V gave up 2 bases and J gave up 9 bases, with 13 bases separating them. The germline gives CDR1 SGHTA, CDR2 FQGNSA. The CDR3 DNA is TGTGCCAGCAGCTTAAATTCGGAACAGCGCTACACCTTC. It encodes CASSLNSEQRYTF.

This clonotype has a count of ten or more. CDR3: CASSLASGTGAHEQYF. The CDR3, as DNA: TGTGCCAGCAGCTTAGCGTCCGGGACAGGGGCGCACGAGCAGTACTTC. The chain is built from TRBV7-2 and TRBJ2-7; 10 bases line up with TRBD1. Germline V gene sequence: CDR1 SGHTA, CDR2 FQGNSA. Germline trimming cut 0 bases from V and 5 bases from J; bases unmatched to any gene: 7. The CDR3 runs to 16 residues.

The sample holds many counts of this clonotype. The chain recombines TRBV7-2 with TRBJ2-7; TRBD2 matches at 15 bases. CDR1 and CDR2 (germline): SGHTA, FQGNSA. The CDR3 has 17 amino acids. The V and J ends lost 5 bases and 2 bases, in that order; junction bases with no gene match: 7. CDR3 sequence: CASSPRTSGRVTYEQYF. In nucleotides, the CDR3 is TGTGCCAGCAGCCCTAGGACTAGCGGGAGGGTCACCTACGAGCAGTACTTC.

This clonotype was detected many times. The chain is built from TRBV7-3 and TRBJ2-7; D gene uncertain. Trimming cost V 5 bases and J 5 bases, with 13 bases left between them. CDR1 is SGHTA and CDR2 is FQGTGA in the germline V gene. There are 13 residues in the CDR3. For the CDR3, the DNA is TGTGCCAGCAGCCTGGAGTTTAGTCACGAGCAGTACTTC. Translated, it gives CASSLEFSHEQYF.

This rearrangement joins TRBV6-2 or TRBV6-3 to TRBJ1-1; maybe TRBD1 (6 bases). This CDR3 comprises 15 residues. Trimming removed 0 bases at V and 3 bases at J, with 11 bases between. Germline V gives CDR1 MNHEY, CDR2 SVGEGT. CDR3 in amino acids: CASSYSPDSHTEAFF. CDR3 DNA sequence: TGTGCCAGCAGTTACTCGCCGGACAGCCACACTGAAGCTTTCTTT.

This clonotype was counted many times. The chain combines TRBV6-1 with TRBJ1-1; 8 positions match TRBD1. Trimming at V came to 5 bases and at J to 7 bases, leaving 9 bases not matched to a gene. CDR3 length: 14 amino acids. Per germline, CDR1 MNHNS and CDR2 SASEGT. CDR3 DNA sequence: TGTGCCAGCAGTCCGGACAGGGTCGTCGGTGAAGCTTTCTTT. Its protein is CASSPDRVVGEAFF.

This clonotype was detected ten times or more. The chain employs TRBV24-1 and TRBJ2-1, with TRBD2 matching 15 bases. Unmatched junction bases numbered 5, after V lost 2 bases and J lost 7 bases. The CDR3 is 17 amino acids. Per the germline V gene, CDR1 is KGHDR and CDR2 is SFDVKD. CDR3 nucleotide sequence: TGTGCCACCAGTGATTCCCCGGGACTAGCGGGAGGAAATGAGCAGTTCTTC. Translated: CATSDSPGLAGGNEQFF.

Many counts were recorded for this clonotype. This chain links TRBV11-2 with TRBJ2-1, with 7 bases identical to TRBD2. Germline-derived CDR1 and CDR2 are SGHAT and FQNNGV. The CDR3 totals 16 residues. V trimming: 4 bases; J trimming: 2 bases; junction bases outside the gene matches: 8. Here the CDR3 reads CASSSSSGRPYNEQFF. The CDR3 DNA sequence: TGTGCCAGCAGCTCGTCTAGCGGACGCCCCTACAATGAGCAGTTCTTC.

This clonotype was observed at least ten times. The rearrangement joins TRBV27 to TRBJ1-5, with TRBD1 matching 10 bases. The CDR3 has 16 residues. With V trimmed by 5 bases and J by 5 bases, 9 bases remained unmatched. Germline V gene sequence: CDR1 MNHEY, CDR2 SMNVEV (reference sequence). The CDR3 DNA reads as TGTGCCAGCAGTCCTCGGGACAGGGGTTGGGATCAGCCCCAGCATTTT. The encoded protein is CASSPRDRGWDQPQHF.